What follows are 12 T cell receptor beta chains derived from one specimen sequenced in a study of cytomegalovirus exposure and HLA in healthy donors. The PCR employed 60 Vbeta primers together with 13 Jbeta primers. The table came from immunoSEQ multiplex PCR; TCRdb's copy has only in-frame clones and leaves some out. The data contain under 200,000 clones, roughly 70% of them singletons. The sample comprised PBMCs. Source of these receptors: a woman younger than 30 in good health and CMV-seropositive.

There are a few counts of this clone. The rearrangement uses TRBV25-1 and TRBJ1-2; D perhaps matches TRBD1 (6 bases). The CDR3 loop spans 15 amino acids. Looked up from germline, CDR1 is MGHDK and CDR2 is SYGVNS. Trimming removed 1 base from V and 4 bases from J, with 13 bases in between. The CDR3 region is CASSESGGGGYGYTF. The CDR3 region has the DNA TGTGCCAGCAGTGAATCGGGGGGGGGCGGCTATGGCTACACCTTC.

The chain's CDR3 is CASITRKGEGHQPQHF. CDR3 in DNA: TGTGCCAGCATTACTAGAAAGGGGGAGGGGCATCAGCCCCAGCATTTT. The rearrangement joins TRBV7-9 to TRBJ1-5; perhaps TRBD1 as D (6 bases). The CDR3 runs 16 residues. Per the germline V gene, CDR1 is SEHNR and CDR2 is FQNEAQ (reference sequence). With 7 bases removed from V and 5 bases from J, the gap between germline ends came to 21 bases.

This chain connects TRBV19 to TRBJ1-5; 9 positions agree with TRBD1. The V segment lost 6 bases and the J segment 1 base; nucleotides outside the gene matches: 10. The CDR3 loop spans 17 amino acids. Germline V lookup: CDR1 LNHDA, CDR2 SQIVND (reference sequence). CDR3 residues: CASSVPGQGLSNQPQHF. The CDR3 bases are TGTGCCAGTAGCGTCCCGGGACAGGGATTGAGCAATCAGCCCCAGCATTTT.

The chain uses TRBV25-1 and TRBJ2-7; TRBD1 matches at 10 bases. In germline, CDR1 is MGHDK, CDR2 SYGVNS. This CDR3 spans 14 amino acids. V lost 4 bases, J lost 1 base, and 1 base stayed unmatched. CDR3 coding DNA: TGTGCCAGCAGTGCGGACAGGGGGTCCTACGAGCAGTACTTC. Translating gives CASSADRGSYEQYF.

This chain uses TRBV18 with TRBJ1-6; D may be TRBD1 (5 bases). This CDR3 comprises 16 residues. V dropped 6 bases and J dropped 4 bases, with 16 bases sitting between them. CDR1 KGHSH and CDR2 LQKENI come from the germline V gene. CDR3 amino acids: CASSSKGPPYNSPLHF. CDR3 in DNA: TGTGCCAGCTCGTCCAAGGGGCCTCCATATAATTCACCCCTCCACTTT.

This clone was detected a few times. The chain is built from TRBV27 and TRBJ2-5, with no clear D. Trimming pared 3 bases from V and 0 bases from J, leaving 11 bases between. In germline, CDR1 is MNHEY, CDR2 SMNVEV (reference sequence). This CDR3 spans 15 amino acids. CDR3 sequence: CASSFTVPYQETQYF. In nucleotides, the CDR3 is TGTGCCAGCAGTTTCACAGTTCCGTACCAAGAGACCCAGTACTTC.

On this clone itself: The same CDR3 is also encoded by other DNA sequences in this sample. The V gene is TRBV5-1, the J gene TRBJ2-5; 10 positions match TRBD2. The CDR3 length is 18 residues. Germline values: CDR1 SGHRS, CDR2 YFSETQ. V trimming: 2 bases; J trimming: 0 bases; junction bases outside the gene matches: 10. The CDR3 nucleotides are TGCGCCAGCAGCTTCCCGGCTAGCGGGGGTCCGTACCAAGAGACCCAGTACTTC. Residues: CASSFPASGGPYQETQYF.

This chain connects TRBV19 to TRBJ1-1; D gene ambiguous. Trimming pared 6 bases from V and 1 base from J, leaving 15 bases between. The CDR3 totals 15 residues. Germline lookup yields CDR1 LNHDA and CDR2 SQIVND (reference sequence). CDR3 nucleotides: TGTGCCAGTAGGATAAGGGAGGGTTGGAACACTGAAGCTTTCTTT. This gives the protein CASRIREGWNTEAFF.

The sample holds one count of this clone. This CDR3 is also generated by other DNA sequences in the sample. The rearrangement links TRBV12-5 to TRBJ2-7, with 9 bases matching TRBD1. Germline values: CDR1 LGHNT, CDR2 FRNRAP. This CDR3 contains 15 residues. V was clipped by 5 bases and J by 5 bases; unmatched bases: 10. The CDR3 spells CASGLPGQGAHEQYF. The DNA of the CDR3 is TGTGCTAGTGGTCTCCCGGGACAGGGTGCCCACGAGCAGTACTTC.

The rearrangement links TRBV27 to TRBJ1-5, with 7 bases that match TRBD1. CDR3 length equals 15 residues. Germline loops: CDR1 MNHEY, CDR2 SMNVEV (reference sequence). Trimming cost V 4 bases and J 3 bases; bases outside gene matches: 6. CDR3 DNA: TGTGCCAGCAGTTGGACAGGCGGCTCCAATCAGCCCCAGCATTTT. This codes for CASSWTGGSNQPQHF.

The CDR3 DNA sequence: TGTGCCAGCAGCCAAGACCCACTAGCTGTTCCAGATACGCAGTATTTT. It codes for CASSQDPLAVPDTQYF. This chain uses TRBV14 with TRBJ2-3, with D tentatively TRBD2 (6 bases). The CDR3 has 16 residues. Looked up from germline, CDR1 is SGHDN and CDR2 is FVKESK. Deletions cut 0 bases from V and 4 bases from J, with 14 bases between.

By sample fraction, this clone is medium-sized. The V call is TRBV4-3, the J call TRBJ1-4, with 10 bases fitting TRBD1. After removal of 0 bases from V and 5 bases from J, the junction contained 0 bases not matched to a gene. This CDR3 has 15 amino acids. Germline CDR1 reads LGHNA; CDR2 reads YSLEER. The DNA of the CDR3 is TGCGCCAGCAGCCAAGAGGGACAGGGGAATGAAAAACTGTTTTTT. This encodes CASSQEGQGNEKLFF.